Presented here are 2 T cell receptor beta chains from one specimen sequenced in a study of T cells expressing NK-cell markers. One entry per CDR3 protein, without DNA, is what TCRdb gives after re-calling the 5' RACE reads. The record lists roughly 420,000 distinct CDR3 sequences, of which the ten most abundant hold 7.3%. The specimen sequenced was blood T cells: a sorted CD56 or NKG2C T cell subset, CD4+ or CD8+ T cells, or bulk PBMC T cells (not recorded which). These receptors all come from a woman aged 18 to 75 in good health.

The genes are TRBV27 and TRBJ1-5. The CDR3 spans 16 residues. Per germline, CDR1 MNHEY and CDR2 SMNVEV (reference sequence). The CDR3 here is CASSLDGTGASQPQHF.

The chain uses TRBV5-6 and TRBJ1-1; the D call of TRBD1 rests on TCRdb alone, since no DNA is present to check it. Germline CDR1 is SGHDT and CDR2 is YYEEEE. This CDR3 has 14 residues. The CDR3 loop reads CASSLTGGGTEAFF. The entire variable domain, with the rest obtained from reference TRBV5-6 and TRBJ1-1, is as follows: DAGVTQSPTHLIKTRGQQVTLRCSPKSGHDTVSWYQQALGQGPQFIFQYYEEEERQRGNFPDRFSGHQFPNYSSELNVNALLLGDSALYLCASSLTGGGTEAFFGQGTRLTVV.